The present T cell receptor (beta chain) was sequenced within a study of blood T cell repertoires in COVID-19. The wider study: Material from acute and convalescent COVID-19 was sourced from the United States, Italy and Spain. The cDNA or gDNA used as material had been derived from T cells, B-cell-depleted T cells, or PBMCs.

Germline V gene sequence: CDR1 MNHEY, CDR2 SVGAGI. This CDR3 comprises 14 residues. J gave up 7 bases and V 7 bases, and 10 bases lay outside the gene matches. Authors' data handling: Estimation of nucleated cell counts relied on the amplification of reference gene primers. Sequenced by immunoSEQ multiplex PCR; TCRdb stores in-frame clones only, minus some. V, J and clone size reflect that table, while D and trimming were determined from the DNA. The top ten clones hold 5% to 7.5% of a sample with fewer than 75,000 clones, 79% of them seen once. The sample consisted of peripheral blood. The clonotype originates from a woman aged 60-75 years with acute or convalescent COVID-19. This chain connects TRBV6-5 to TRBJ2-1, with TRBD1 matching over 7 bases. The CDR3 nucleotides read TGTGCCAGCATTGGGCAGGGGGACCATAATGAGCAGTTCTTC. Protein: CASIGQGDHNEQFF.